A selection of T cell receptor beta chains follows, all from one sample in a study of blood T cell repertoires in COVID-19. TCRdb keeps only in-frame clones here, not all; method: immunoSEQ multiplex PCR. Of tens of thousands of clones listed, around 91% are singletons. Sequenced sample: peripheral blood. Receptor source: a human donor in a cohort sampled during active COVID-19. Both conserved end residues are part of each CDR3. The D gene is left open where the match is weak. A clone size is listed for some rows: how often the clone was seen (once, few, many), or a class if it is expanded.

D gene: TRBD1; clone size: NA; J gene: TRBJ1-3; V gene: TRBV14; CDR3 DNA: TGTGCCAGCAGCCAAGGCAGGGGGCACTCTGGAAACACCATATATTTT; CDR3 protein: CASSQGRGHSGNTIYF
D gene: TRBD2; clone size: NA; J gene: TRBJ2-7; V gene: TRBV2; CDR3 DNA: TGTGCCAGCAGTGAAGTCGGGGTTAGCGGGAGTACGTACGAGCAGTACTTC; CDR3 protein: CASSEVGVSGSTYEQYF
D gene: TRBD1; clone size: NA; J gene: TRBJ2-3; V gene: TRBV24-1; CDR3 DNA: TGTGCCACCAGTGAGGACAGGCGGGGCACAGATACGCAGTATTTT; CDR3 protein: CATSEDRRGTDTQYF
D gene: NA; clone size: NA; J gene: TRBJ1-4; V gene: TRBV19; CDR3 DNA: TGTGCCAGTAGTTCGAGCACTCAGAGGGAAAAACTGTTTTTT; CDR3 protein: CASSSSTQREKLFF
D gene: NA; clone size: NA; J gene: TRBJ2-1; V gene: TRBV20-1; CDR3 DNA: TGCAGTGCTCGACTTACCAATGAGCAGTTCTTC; CDR3 protein: CSARLTNEQFF
D gene: TRBD1; clone size: NA; J gene: TRBJ1-2; V gene: TRBV19; CDR3 DNA: TGTGCCAGTAGTTCCCGGACAGGGGTTAACTATGGCTACACCTTC; CDR3 protein: CASSSRTGVNYGYTF
D gene: NA; clone size: NA; J gene: TRBJ2-1; V gene: TRBV6-5; CDR3 DNA: TGTGCCAGCACCAACGGGATGTCTGGTGAGCAGTTCTTC; CDR3 protein: CASTNGMSGEQFF
D gene: NA; clone size: NA; J gene: TRBJ2-2; V gene: TRBV7-3; CDR3 DNA: TGTGCCAGCAGCTTACGGCTAGCGAACACCGGGGAGCTGTTTTTT; CDR3 protein: CASSLRLANTGELFF
D gene: TRBD2; clone size: NA; J gene: TRBJ2-1; V gene: TRBV5-4; CDR3 DNA: TGTGCCAGCAGCTTGGCCAGGGGCGGGAGGTTTATTGGGAATGAGCAGTTCTTC; CDR3 protein: CASSLARGGRFIGNEQFF
D gene: TRBD1; clone size: NA; J gene: TRBJ1-4; V gene: TRBV5-1; CDR3 DNA: TGCGCCAGCAGCTTGGGGGGGACAGGGAACGAAAAACTGTTTTTT; CDR3 protein: CASSLGGTGNEKLFF
D gene: TRBD1; clone size: NA; J gene: TRBJ1-2; V gene: TRBV5-4; CDR3 DNA: TGTGCCAGCAGCCTGGGACAGGGGGTCTCGTTCTATGGCTACACCTTC; CDR3 protein: CASSLGQGVSFYGYTF
D gene: NA; clone size: few; J gene: TRBJ1-1; V gene: TRBV30; CDR3 DNA: TGTGCCTGGAGTGTAACGGTGAAGAACACTGAAGCTTTCTTT; CDR3 protein: CAWSVTVKNTEAFF
D gene: NA; clone size: medium-sized; J gene: TRBJ2-3; V gene: TRBV10-2; CDR3 DNA: TGCGCCAGCAGTCTTAGAGCGAATACAGATACGCAGTATTTT; CDR3 protein: CASSLRANTDTQYF
D gene: NA; clone size: NA; J gene: TRBJ2-3; V gene: TRBV9; CDR3 DNA: TGTGCCAGCAGCGGCGGGGATACGCAGTATTTT; CDR3 protein: CASSGGDTQYF
D gene: NA; clone size: NA; J gene: TRBJ2-7; V gene: TRBV27; CDR3 DNA: TGTGCCAGCAGTTTAAGGGCAGGGCACCTCTCCCACGAGCAGTACTTC; CDR3 protein: CASSLRAGHLSHEQYF
D gene: TRBD1; clone size: NA; J gene: TRBJ2-7; V gene: TRBV28; CDR3 DNA: TGTGCCAGCAGCCACCACGGGACAGGGGGCAACGAGCAGTACTTC; CDR3 protein: CASSHHGTGGNEQYF
D gene: TRBD1; clone size: NA; J gene: TRBJ2-1; V gene: TRBV5-6; CDR3 DNA: TGTGCCAGCAGCTTCAGGGGGAGCTCCTACAATGAGCAGTTCTTC; CDR3 protein: CASSFRGSSYNEQFF
D gene: TRBD1; clone size: NA; J gene: TRBJ2-2; V gene: TRBV9; CDR3 DNA: TGTGCCAGCAGCGTTCGGACAGGAAACACCGGGGAGCTGTTTTTT; CDR3 protein: CASSVRTGNTGELFF
D gene: NA; clone size: NA; J gene: TRBJ2-3; V gene: TRBV9; CDR3 DNA: TGTGCCAGCAGCGTAGGAGGGGGTCCTTTGGATACGCAGTATTTT; CDR3 protein: CASSVGGGPLDTQYF
D gene: NA; clone size: NA; J gene: TRBJ1-5; V gene: TRBV6-6; CDR3 DNA: TGTGCCAGCAGTCAACCGGCCAAGGGAGGGGAGTATAGCAATCAGCCCCAGCATTTT; CDR3 protein: CASSQPAKGGEYSNQPQHF
D gene: TRBD1; clone size: NA; J gene: TRBJ1-2; V gene: TRBV18; CDR3 DNA: TGTGCCAGCTCACCGGACAGGGACTATGGCTACACCTTC; CDR3 protein: CASSPDRDYGYTF
D gene: NA; clone size: NA; J gene: TRBJ1-1; V gene: TRBV18; CDR3 DNA: TGTGCCAGCTCACCACCAGTGAGGGGAGGCTGGGCTTTCTTT; CDR3 protein: CASSPPVRGGWAFF
D gene: NA; clone size: NA; J gene: TRBJ1-1; V gene: TRBV5-1; CDR3 DNA: TGCGCCAGCAGCAAACAGGGAATGAACACTGAAGCTTTCTTT; CDR3 protein: CASSKQGMNTEAFF
D gene: NA; clone size: NA; J gene: TRBJ1-1; V gene: TRBV2; CDR3 DNA: TGTGCCAGCAGTGGGACACTGGCGAACACTGAAGCTTTCTTT; CDR3 protein: CASSGTLANTEAFF
D gene: NA; clone size: NA; J gene: TRBJ2-2; V gene: TRBV7-2; CDR3 DNA: TGTGCCAGCAGCCATAGCGGTTACACCGGGGAGCTGTTTTTT; CDR3 protein: CASSHSGYTGELFF
D gene: TRBD1; clone size: NA; J gene: TRBJ1-5; V gene: TRBV2; CDR3 DNA: TGTGCCAGCACCAAAGGGGGCGGCAATCAGCCCCAGCATTTT; CDR3 protein: CASTKGGGNQPQHF
D gene: NA; clone size: NA; J gene: TRBJ1-1; V gene: TRBV2; CDR3 DNA: TGTGCCAGCAGTGACTCGGTGAACACTGAAGCTTTCTTT; CDR3 protein: CASSDSVNTEAFF
D gene: NA; clone size: NA; J gene: TRBJ1-3; V gene: TRBV7-2; CDR3 DNA: TGTGCCAGCAGCTTTGGCTCATCTGGAAACACCATATATTTT; CDR3 protein: CASSFGSSGNTIYF
D gene: NA; clone size: NA; J gene: TRBJ2-3; V gene: TRBV4-2; CDR3 DNA: TGTGCCAGCAGCCAAGTGTCACCCGGCCAGGCTGATACGCAGTATTTT; CDR3 protein: CASSQVSPGQADTQYF
D gene: NA; clone size: NA; J gene: TRBJ1-1; V gene: TRBV7-2; CDR3 DNA: TGTGCCAGCAGCCCACGAGAGTCAGCTTTCTTT; CDR3 protein: CASSPRESAFF
D gene: NA; clone size: NA; J gene: TRBJ2-7; V gene: TRBV27; CDR3 DNA: TGTGCCAGCAGTTTTTCAGGGGGGCGAGAGCAGTACTTC; CDR3 protein: CASSFSGGREQYF
D gene: TRBD1; clone size: NA; J gene: TRBJ2-7; V gene: TRBV28; CDR3 DNA: TGTGCCAGCAGAACTACCGGGACAGGGCTTTACGAGCAGTACTTC; CDR3 protein: CASRTTGTGLYEQYF
D gene: TRBD2; clone size: NA; J gene: TRBJ2-7; V gene: TRBV14; CDR3 DNA: TGTGCCAGCAGCCAAGTTCCGGGAGGCGAGCAGTACTTC; CDR3 protein: CASSQVPGGEQYF
D gene: NA; clone size: NA; J gene: TRBJ2-7; V gene: TRBV11-2; CDR3 DNA: TGTGCCAGCAGCCGTTCCCAGGGCTACGAGCAGTACTTC; CDR3 protein: CASSRSQGYEQYF
D gene: TRBD2; clone size: NA; J gene: TRBJ2-7; V gene: TRBV2; CDR3 DNA: TGTGCCAGCAGTTTAAGACTAGCGGTCTACGAGCAGTACTTC; CDR3 protein: CASSLRLAVYEQYF
D gene: TRBD2; clone size: NA; J gene: TRBJ2-7; V gene: TRBV7-2; CDR3 DNA: TGTGCCAGCAGCCTCTACCCCGGGACTAGCGGGTTTAGCTCCTACGAGCAGTACTTC; CDR3 protein: CASSLYPGTSGFSSYEQYF
D gene: NA; clone size: once; J gene: TRBJ2-1; V gene: TRBV24-1; CDR3 DNA: TGTGCCACCAGTCAGCGCGTCAATGAGCAGTTCTTC; CDR3 protein: CATSQRVNEQFF
D gene: NA; clone size: once; J gene: TRBJ2-5; V gene: TRBV6-5; CDR3 DNA: NA; CDR3 protein: CASSTSTGKQETQYF
D gene: NA; clone size: NA; J gene: TRBJ1-5; V gene: TRBV6-5; CDR3 DNA: TGTGCCAGCAGCCGGACAGTCGATAGCAATCAGCCCCAGCATTTT; CDR3 protein: CASSRTVDSNQPQHF
D gene: TRBD1; clone size: once; J gene: TRBJ1-2; V gene: TRBV6-2/TRBV6-3; CDR3 DNA: TGTGCCAGCAGTTGGGACAGGGGACGTGGCTACACCTTC; CDR3 protein: CASSWDRGRGYTF
D gene: TRBD1; clone size: NA; J gene: TRBJ1-1; V gene: TRBV28; CDR3 DNA: TGTGCCAGCAGACAGACAGGGATGAACACTGAAGCTTTCTTT; CDR3 protein: CASRQTGMNTEAFF
D gene: NA; clone size: NA; J gene: TRBJ1-1; V gene: TRBV15; CDR3 DNA: TGTGCCACCAGCAGGGCCGGGAGGAACACTGAAGCTTTCTTT; CDR3 protein: CATSRAGRNTEAFF
D gene: NA; clone size: NA; J gene: TRBJ1-6; V gene: TRBV25-1; CDR3 DNA: TGTGCCAGCAGCATGAGGGGGGGCAATTATAATTCACCCCTCCACTTT; CDR3 protein: CASSMRGGNYNSPLHF
D gene: NA; clone size: NA; J gene: TRBJ2-7; V gene: TRBV21-1; CDR3 DNA: TGTGCCAGCAGCCCAGGACGGGAGGACTACGAGCAGTACTTC; CDR3 protein: CASSPGREDYEQYF
D gene: NA; clone size: NA; J gene: TRBJ2-7; V gene: TRBV2; CDR3 DNA: TGTGCCAGCAGTCCCATCTACGAGCAGTACTTC; CDR3 protein: CASSPIYEQYF
D gene: TRBD2; clone size: NA; J gene: TRBJ2-5; V gene: TRBV10-3; CDR3 DNA: TGTGCCATCAGTGGGACCCTCGGGACTAGCGGGAGCCACCAAGAGACCCAGTACTTC; CDR3 protein: CAISGTLGTSGSHQETQYF
D gene: NA; clone size: NA; J gene: TRBJ1-3; V gene: TRBV13; CDR3 DNA: TGTGCCAGCAGCTTCATCCAGAATGGAAACACCATATATTTT; CDR3 protein: CASSFIQNGNTIYF